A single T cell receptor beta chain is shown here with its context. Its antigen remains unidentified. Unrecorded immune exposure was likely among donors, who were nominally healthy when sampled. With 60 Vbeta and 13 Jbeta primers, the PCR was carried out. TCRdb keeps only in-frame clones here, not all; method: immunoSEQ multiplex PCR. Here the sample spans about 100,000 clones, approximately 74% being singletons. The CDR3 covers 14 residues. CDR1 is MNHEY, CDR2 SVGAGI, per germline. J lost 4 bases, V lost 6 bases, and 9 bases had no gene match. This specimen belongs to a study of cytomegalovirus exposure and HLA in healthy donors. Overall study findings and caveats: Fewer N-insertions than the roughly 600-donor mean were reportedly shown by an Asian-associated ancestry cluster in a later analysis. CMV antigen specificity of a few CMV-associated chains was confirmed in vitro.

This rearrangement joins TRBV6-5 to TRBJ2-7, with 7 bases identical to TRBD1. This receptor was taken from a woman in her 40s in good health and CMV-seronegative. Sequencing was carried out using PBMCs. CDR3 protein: CASRLRGREYEQYF. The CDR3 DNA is TGTGCCAGCAGGTTGAGGGGGCGAGAATACGAGCAGTACTTC.